This is a list of T cell receptor beta chains from one sample in a study of OX40 agonist ivuxolimab in advanced cancers. Profiled with immunoSEQ multiplex PCR; TCRdb holds only in-frame clones, not every one. The table shows around 19,000 clones, with more than 60% occurring only once. The sample was CD4+ or CD8+ T cells sorted from blood, taken in a trial of the OX40 agonist ivuxolimab. These receptors were obtained from an adult with an advanced solid tumor such as melanoma, head and neck, liver or kidney cancer. The CDR3 runs from the conserved cysteine through the conserved F or W. A D gene is named only where the DNA matches it firmly. Clone size is stated in some rows and not others, as once, few, many or a class when expanded.

J gene: TRBJ2-7
V gene: TRBV27
CDR3 length: 16
D gene: NA
clone size: once
CDR3 protein: CASSPQPGTLLYEQYF
CDR3 DNA: TGTGCCAGCAGTCCACAACCGGGGACCTTACTCTACGAGCAGTACTTC

J gene: TRBJ2-5
V gene: TRBV4-2
CDR3 length: 14
D gene: NA
clone size: NA
CDR3 protein: CASSLGPTGETQYF
CDR3 DNA: TGTGCCAGCAGCCTAGGGCCTACTGGAGAGACCCAGTACTTC

J gene: TRBJ2-7
V gene: TRBV7-2
CDR3 length: 16
D gene: NA
clone size: NA
CDR3 protein: CASSLESGGFTYEQYF
CDR3 DNA: TGTGCCAGCAGCTTAGAGTCTGGGGGTTTCACCTACGAGCAGTACTTC

J gene: TRBJ1-5
V gene: TRBV11-2
CDR3 length: 15
D gene: TRBD1
clone size: many
CDR3 protein: CASSLGTGGNQPQHF
CDR3 DNA: TGTGCCAGCAGCTTAGGGACAGGGGGCAATCAGCCCCAGCATTTT

J gene: TRBJ1-2
V gene: TRBV4-1
CDR3 length: 14
D gene: NA
clone size: once
CDR3 protein: CASSQVWSKGGYTF
CDR3 DNA: TGCGCCAGCAGCCAAGTATGGTCCAAGGGAGGCTACACCTTC

J gene: TRBJ1-1
V gene: TRBV28
CDR3 length: 17
D gene: NA
clone size: NA
CDR3 protein: CASSLSPVDRGNTEAFF
CDR3 DNA: TGTGCCAGCAGTTTATCCCCCGTGGACCGGGGAAACACTGAAGCTTTCTTT

J gene: TRBJ2-7
V gene: TRBV7-3
CDR3 length: 13
D gene: NA
clone size: once
CDR3 protein: CASSLDPSYEQYF
CDR3 DNA: TGTGCCAGCAGCTTAGACCCGTCCTACGAGCAGTACTTC

J gene: TRBJ2-5
V gene: TRBV7-6
CDR3 length: 14
D gene: NA
clone size: NA
CDR3 protein: CASSLQIFQETQYF
CDR3 DNA: TGTGCCAGCAGCTTACAGATCTTCCAAGAGACCCAGTACTTC

J gene: TRBJ1-1
V gene: TRBV5-1
CDR3 length: 13
D gene: TRBD1
clone size: medium-sized
CDR3 protein: CASSPGQGAAAFF
CDR3 DNA: TGCGCCAGCAGCCCGGGACAGGGGGCCGCAGCTTTCTTT

J gene: TRBJ1-1
V gene: TRBV6-5
CDR3 length: 14
D gene: TRBD1
clone size: NA
CDR3 protein: CASSYGAGGGEAFF
CDR3 DNA: TGTGCCAGCAGTTACGGTGCAGGGGGCGGGGAAGCTTTCTTT

J gene: TRBJ2-3
V gene: TRBV19
CDR3 length: 14
D gene: NA
clone size: NA
CDR3 protein: CASSIGTETDTQYF
CDR3 DNA: TGTGCCAGTAGTATAGGGACAGAGACAGATACGCAGTATTTT

J gene: TRBJ2-7
V gene: TRBV28
CDR3 length: 14
D gene: NA
clone size: NA
CDR3 protein: CASSSPSGAYEQYF
CDR3 DNA: TGTGCCAGCAGTTCACCCTCGGGAGCCTACGAGCAGTACTTC

J gene: TRBJ1-1
V gene: TRBV5-1
CDR3 length: 12
D gene: NA
clone size: NA
CDR3 protein: CASSLGGVEAFF
CDR3 DNA: TGCGCCAGCAGCTTGGGAGGGGTAGAAGCTTTCTTT

J gene: TRBJ2-1
V gene: TRBV4-1
CDR3 length: 13
D gene: NA
clone size: NA
CDR3 protein: CASSQVTGYEQFF
CDR3 DNA: TGCGCCAGCAGCCAAGTTACGGGCTATGAGCAGTTCTTC

J gene: TRBJ2-3
V gene: TRBV9
CDR3 length: 14
D gene: NA
clone size: NA
CDR3 protein: CASSVEEGPDTQYF
CDR3 DNA: TGTGCCAGCAGCGTAGAGGAGGGCCCAGATACGCAGTATTTT

J gene: TRBJ2-1
V gene: TRBV28
CDR3 length: 11
D gene: NA
clone size: NA
CDR3 protein: CASTAYNEQFF
CDR3 DNA: TGTGCCAGCACCGCCTACAATGAGCAGTTCTTC

J gene: TRBJ2-7
V gene: TRBV5-4
CDR3 length: 15
D gene: NA
clone size: NA
CDR3 protein: CASSLDPGSSYEQYF
CDR3 DNA: TGTGCCAGCAGCTTGGACCCGGGTAGCTCCTACGAGCAGTACTTC

J gene: TRBJ1-2
V gene: TRBV5-6
CDR3 length: 11
D gene: NA
clone size: NA
CDR3 protein: CASSFLVGYTF
CDR3 DNA: TGTGCCAGCAGCTTCCTCGTTGGCTACACCTTC

J gene: TRBJ2-3
V gene: TRBV7-9
CDR3 length: 16
D gene: NA
clone size: NA
CDR3 protein: CASSRTGRPITDTQYF
CDR3 DNA: TGTGCCAGCAGCCGTACAGGCAGGCCGATCACAGATACGCAGTATTTT

J gene: TRBJ2-3
V gene: TRBV6-5
CDR3 length: 15
D gene: NA
clone size: NA
CDR3 protein: CASSYNLEGSDTQYF
CDR3 DNA: TGTGCCAGCAGTTACAACTTAGAGGGGTCAGATACGCAGTATTTT

J gene: TRBJ2-1
V gene: TRBV7-3
CDR3 length: 12
D gene: NA
clone size: NA
CDR3 protein: CASSFPGNEQFF
CDR3 DNA: TGTGCCAGCAGCTTCCCAGGCAATGAGCAGTTCTTC

J gene: TRBJ2-2
V gene: TRBV7-9
CDR3 length: 16
D gene: NA
clone size: NA
CDR3 protein: CASSLADWTNTGELFF
CDR3 DNA: TGTGCCAGCAGCTTAGCCGACTGGACGAACACCGGGGAGCTGTTTTTT

J gene: TRBJ2-7
V gene: TRBV6-7
CDR3 length: 9
D gene: NA
clone size: NA
CDR3 protein: CATHYEQYF
CDR3 DNA: TGTGCCACTCACTACGAGCAGTACTTC

J gene: TRBJ2-7
V gene: TRBV2
CDR3 length: 15
D gene: NA
clone size: once
CDR3 protein: CASSEPAVGSYEQYF
CDR3 DNA: TGTGCCAGCAGTGAACCCGCGGTAGGGTCCTACGAGCAGTACTTC

J gene: TRBJ2-7
V gene: TRBV19
CDR3 length: 16
D gene: TRBD2
clone size: NA
CDR3 protein: CASGGTGTSGTYEQYF
CDR3 DNA: TGTGCCAGTGGCGGGACAGGGACTAGCGGGACCTACGAGCAGTACTTC

J gene: TRBJ1-2
V gene: TRBV4-3
CDR3 length: 15
D gene: TRBD1
clone size: NA
CDR3 protein: CASTYDVGTAYGYTF
CDR3 DNA: TGCGCCAGCACCTATGACGTCGGGACAGCCTATGGCTACACCTTC

J gene: TRBJ2-4
V gene: TRBV18
CDR3 length: 16
D gene: NA
clone size: once
CDR3 protein: CASSPPDWVGKNIQYF
CDR3 DNA: TGTGCCAGCTCACCACCGGACTGGGTGGGCAAAAACATTCAGTACTTC